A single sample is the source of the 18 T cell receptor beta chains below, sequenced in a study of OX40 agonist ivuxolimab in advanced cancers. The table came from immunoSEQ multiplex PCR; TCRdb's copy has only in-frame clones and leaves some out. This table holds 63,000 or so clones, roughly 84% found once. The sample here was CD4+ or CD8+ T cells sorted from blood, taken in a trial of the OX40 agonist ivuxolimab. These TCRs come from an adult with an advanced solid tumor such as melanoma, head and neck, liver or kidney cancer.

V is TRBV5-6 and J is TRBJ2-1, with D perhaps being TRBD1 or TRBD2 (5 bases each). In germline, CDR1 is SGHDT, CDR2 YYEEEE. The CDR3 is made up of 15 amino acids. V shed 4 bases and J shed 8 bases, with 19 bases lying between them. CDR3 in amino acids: CASSQTGTVLHEQFF. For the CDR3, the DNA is TGTGCCAGCAGCCAGACCGGGACCGTCCTTCATGAGCAGTTCTTC.

CDR3 sequence: CAWRGRDTGELFF. Written as DNA, the CDR3 is TGTGCCTGGAGGGGGCGGGACACCGGGGAGCTGTTTTTT. The chain combines TRBV30 with TRBJ2-2; either TRBD1 or TRBD2 may fit D (5 bases each). The ends were cut back, 3 bases at V and 3 bases at J, with 8 bases in the middle. The CDR3 is 13 amino acids. CDR1 GTSNPN and CDR2 SVGIG come from the germline V gene (reference sequence).

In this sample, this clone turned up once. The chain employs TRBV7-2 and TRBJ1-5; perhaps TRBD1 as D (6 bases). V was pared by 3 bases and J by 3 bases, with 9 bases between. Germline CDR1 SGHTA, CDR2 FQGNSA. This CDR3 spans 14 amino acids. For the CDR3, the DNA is TGTGCCAGCAGCTTGACAGGCGTCAATCAGCCCCAGCATTTT. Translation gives CASSLTGVNQPQHF.

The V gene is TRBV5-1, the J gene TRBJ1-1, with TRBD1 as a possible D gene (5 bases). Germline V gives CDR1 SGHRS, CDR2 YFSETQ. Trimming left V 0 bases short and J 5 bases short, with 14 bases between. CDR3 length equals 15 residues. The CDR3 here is CASSLAGPGGTEAFF. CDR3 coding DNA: TGCGCCAGCAGCTTGGCCGGCCCTGGGGGTACTGAAGCTTTCTTT.

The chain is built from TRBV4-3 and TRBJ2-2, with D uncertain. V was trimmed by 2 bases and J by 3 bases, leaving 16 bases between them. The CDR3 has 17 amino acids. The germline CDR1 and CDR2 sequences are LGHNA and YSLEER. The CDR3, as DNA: TGCGCCAGCAGCCAACTACCCCCCGGACCTTACACCGGGGAGCTGTTTTTT. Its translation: CASSQLPPGPYTGELFF.

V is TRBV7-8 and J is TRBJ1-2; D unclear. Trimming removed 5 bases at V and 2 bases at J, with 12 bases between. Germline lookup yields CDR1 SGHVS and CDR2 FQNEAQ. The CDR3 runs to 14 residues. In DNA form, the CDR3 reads TGTGCCAGCAGCGAGAGGCCACAGAACTATGGCTACACCTTC. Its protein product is CASSERPQNYGYTF.

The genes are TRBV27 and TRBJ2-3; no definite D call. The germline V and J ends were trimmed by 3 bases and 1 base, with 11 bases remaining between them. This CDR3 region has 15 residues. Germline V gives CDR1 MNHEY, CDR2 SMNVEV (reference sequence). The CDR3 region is CASSFRPGRTDTQYF. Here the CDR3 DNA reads TGTGCCAGCAGTTTCCGACCCGGACGCACAGATACGCAGTATTTT.

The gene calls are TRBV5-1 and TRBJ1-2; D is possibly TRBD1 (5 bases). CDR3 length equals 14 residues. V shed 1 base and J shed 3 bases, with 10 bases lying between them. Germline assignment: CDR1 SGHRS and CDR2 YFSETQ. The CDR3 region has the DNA TGCGCCAGCAGCTTGACAGGATTCGACTATGGCTACACCTTC. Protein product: CASSLTGFDYGYTF.

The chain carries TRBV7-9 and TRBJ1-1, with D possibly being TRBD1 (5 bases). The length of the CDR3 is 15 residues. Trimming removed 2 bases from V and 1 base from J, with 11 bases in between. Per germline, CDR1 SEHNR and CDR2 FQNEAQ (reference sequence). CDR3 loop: CASSLSGGGNTEAFF. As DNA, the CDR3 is TGTGCCAGCAGCTTAAGTGGCGGGGGGAACACTGAAGCTTTCTTT. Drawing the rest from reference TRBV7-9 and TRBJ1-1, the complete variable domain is DTGVSQNPRHKITKRGQNVTFRCDPISEHNRLYWYRQTLGQGPEFLTYFQNEAQLEKSRLLSDRFSAERPKGSFSTLEIQRTEQGDSAMYLCASSLSGGGNTEAFFGQGTRLTVV.

Here the CDR3 DNA reads TGTGCCAGCAGCTCTAACATAGCCTCCTACGAGCAGTACTTC. Translation: CASSSNIASYEQYF. The rearrangement joins TRBV7-2 to TRBJ2-7, with no clear D. The CDR3 spans 14 residues. The germline V gene has CDR1 SGHTA and CDR2 FQGNSA. Between the trimmed V and J ends, which lost 4 bases and 0 bases, there was a span of 10 bases. Together with reference TRBV7-2 and TRBJ2-7, the CDR3 gives the full variable domain: GAGVSQSPSNKVTEKGKDVELRCDPISGHTALYWYRQSLGQGLEFLIYFQGNSAPDKSGLPSDRFSAERTGGSVSTLTIQRTQQEDSAVYLCASSSNIASYEQYFGPGTRLTVT.

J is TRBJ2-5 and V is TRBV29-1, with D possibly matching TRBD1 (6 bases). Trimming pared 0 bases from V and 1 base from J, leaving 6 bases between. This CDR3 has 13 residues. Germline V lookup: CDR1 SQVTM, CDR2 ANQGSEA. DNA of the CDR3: TGCAGCGTTGAAGAGGACAGCCAAGAGACCCAGTACTTC. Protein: CSVEEDSQETQYF.

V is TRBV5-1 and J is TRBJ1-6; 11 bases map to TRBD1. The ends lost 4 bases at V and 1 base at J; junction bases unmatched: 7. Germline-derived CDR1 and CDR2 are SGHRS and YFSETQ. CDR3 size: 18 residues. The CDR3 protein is CASSGGTGGWSYNSPLHF. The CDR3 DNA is TGCGCCAGCAGCGGTGGGACAGGGGGATGGTCCTATAATTCACCCCTCCACTTT.

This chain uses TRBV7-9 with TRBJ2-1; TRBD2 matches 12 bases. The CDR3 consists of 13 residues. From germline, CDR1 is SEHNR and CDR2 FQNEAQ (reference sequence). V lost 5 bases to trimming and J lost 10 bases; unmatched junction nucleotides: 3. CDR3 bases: TGTGCCAGCAGCCGGGGGACTAGCGGGGAGCAGTTCTTC. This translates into CASSRGTSGEQFF.

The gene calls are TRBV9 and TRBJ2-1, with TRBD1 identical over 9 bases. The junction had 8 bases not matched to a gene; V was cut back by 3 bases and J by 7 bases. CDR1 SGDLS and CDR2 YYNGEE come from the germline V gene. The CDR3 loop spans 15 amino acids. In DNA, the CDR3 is TGTGCCAGCAGCGGCGACCGGGACAGGGTTAATGAGCAGTTCTTC. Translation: CASSGDRDRVNEQFF.

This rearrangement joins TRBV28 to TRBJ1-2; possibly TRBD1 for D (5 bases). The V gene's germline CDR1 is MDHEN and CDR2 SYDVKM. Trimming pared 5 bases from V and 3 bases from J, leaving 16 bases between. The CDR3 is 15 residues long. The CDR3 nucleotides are TGTGCCAGCAGTCAACCGGGACTTCCGCACTATGGCTACACCTTC. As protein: CASSQPGLPHYGYTF.

The CDR3 region is CASSHPTGSGSRNTGELFF. The DNA for the CDR3 is TGTGCCAGCAGCCATCCGACAGGGAGTGGGTCAAGGAACACCGGGGAGCTGTTTTTT. J is TRBJ2-2 and V is TRBV7-9, with TRBD1 matching 7 bases. Germline-derived CDR1 and CDR2 are SEHNR and FQNEAQ (reference sequence). This CDR3 region has 19 residues. The ends lost 5 bases at V and 1 base at J; junction bases unmatched: 16.

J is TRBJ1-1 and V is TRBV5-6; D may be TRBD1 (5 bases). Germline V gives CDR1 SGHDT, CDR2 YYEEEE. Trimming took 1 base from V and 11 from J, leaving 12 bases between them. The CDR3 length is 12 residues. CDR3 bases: TGTGCCAGCAGCTTGTGGCAGGGAGGTGCTTTCTTT. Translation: CASSLWQGGAFF.

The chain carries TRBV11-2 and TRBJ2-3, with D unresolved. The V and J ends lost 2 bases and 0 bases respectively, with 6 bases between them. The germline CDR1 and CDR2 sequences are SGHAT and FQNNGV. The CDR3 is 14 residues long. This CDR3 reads CASSLYHSTDTQYF. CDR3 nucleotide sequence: TGTGCCAGCAGCTTATACCATAGCACAGATACGCAGTATTTT.